These 21 T cell receptor beta chains were all obtained from the same sample, sequenced in a study of cytomegalovirus exposure and HLA in healthy donors. PCR used 60 Vbeta primers and 13 Jbeta primers. Sequencing used immunoSEQ multiplex PCR; TCRdb keeps in-frame clones, though not all of them. The table includes 180,000 or so clones, nearly 80% detected once. The sequenced sample consisted of PBMCs. These receptors originate from a man aged 45-65 years in good health and CMV-seropositive.

This clone has a handful of counts. The V gene is TRBV2, the J gene TRBJ1-2; no definite D call. V was shortened by 4 bases and J by 11 bases, with 11 bases between the two germline ends. The CDR3 sequence is 11 residues long. Per germline, CDR1 SNHLY and CDR2 FYNNEI. This CDR3 reads CASSAGGWYTF. For the CDR3, the DNA is TGTGCCAGCAGTGCGGGCGGGTGGTACACCTTC.

The V gene is TRBV6-1, the J gene TRBJ2-7; 7 bases match TRBD1. V shed 0 bases, J shed 7 bases, and the junction held 6 bases outside the gene matches. The CDR3 is 14 amino acids. CDR1 MNHNS and CDR2 SASEGT come from the germline V gene. CDR3 in amino acids: CASSEAEIQGEQYV. CDR3 nucleotide sequence: TGTGCCAGCAGTGAAGCGGAAATACAGGGGGAGCAGTACGTC.

This clone was observed a handful of times. V gene TRBV5-1 combines with J gene TRBJ2-5, with D hard to call. The germline V and J ends were trimmed by 1 base and 1 base, with 2 bases remaining between them. The V gene's germline CDR1 is SGHRS and CDR2 YFSETQ. This CDR3 has 12 residues. The chain's CDR3 is CASSLRQETQYF. CDR3 nucleotides: TGCGCCAGCAGCTTGCGCCAAGAGACCCAGTACTTC.

The chain links TRBV13 to TRBJ1-2; 7 nucleotides agree with TRBD1. The CDR3 loop spans 12 amino acids. Germline CDR1 PRHDT, CDR2 FYEKMQ (reference sequence). With V trimmed by 5 bases and J by 8 bases, 5 bases remained unmatched. The CDR3 DNA sequence: TGTGCCAGCAGCCTCCCAGGGGGGGGCTACACCTTC. It specifies CASSLPGGGYTF.

In its sample, this clone was seen a few times. V and J are TRBV27 and TRBJ1-2, with TRBD1 identical over 12 bases. J lost 4 bases, V lost 3 bases, and 3 bases had no gene match. This CDR3 is built from 15 residues. Germline lookup yields CDR1 MNHEY and CDR2 SMNVEV (reference sequence). The CDR3, as DNA: TGTGCCAGCAGTTTTATGGGACAGGGGGCCTATGGCTACACCTTC. Translating gives CASSFMGQGAYGYTF.

This clone was seen a few times. This chain connects TRBV11-2 to TRBJ2-5, with 8 bases aligning to TRBD2. Germline V gene sequence: CDR1 SGHAT, CDR2 FQNNGV. CDR3 size: 15 residues. Trimming cost V 1 base and J 0 bases; bases outside gene matches: 1. DNA for the CDR3: TGTGCCAGCAGCTTAGTCGGGGGGGACCAAGAGACCCAGTACTTC. It encodes CASSLVGGDQETQYF.

The chain recombines TRBV18 with TRBJ2-5; TRBD1 matches at 7 bases. The germline CDR1 and CDR2 sequences are KGHSH and LQKENI. The CDR3 is 13 amino acids. Trimming cost V 4 bases and J 4 bases; bases outside gene matches: 3. CDR3 loop: CASSLGQAETQYF. DNA of the CDR3: TGTGCCAGCTCACTCGGACAGGCAGAGACCCAGTACTTC.

In regard to this clone: The same CDR3 can be traced to other DNA sequences in this sample. This chain links TRBV4-2 with TRBJ2-2; D might be TRBD2 (7 bases). Germline V gives CDR1 LGHNA, CDR2 YNFKEQ. V shed 1 base and J shed 2 bases, with 11 bases lying between them. There are 16 residues in the CDR3. CDR3 bases: TGTGCCAGCAGCCAAGGTGGGGGGGCCAACACCGGGGAGCTGTTTTTT. The encoded protein is CASSQGGGANTGELFF.

The chain carries TRBV9 and TRBJ2-7; D call uncertain. CDR1 is SGDLS, CDR2 YYNGEE, per germline. V was pared by 3 bases and J by 0 bases, with 7 bases between. This CDR3 spans 13 amino acids. CDR3 nucleotide sequence: TGTGCCAGCAGCGACGACAACTCCTACGAGCAGTACTTC. It codes for CASSDDNSYEQYF.

A few counts support this clone. This rearrangement joins TRBV6-1 to TRBJ2-1; TRBD2 agrees at 8 bases. The CDR3 has 14 residues. J lost 9 bases, V lost 6 bases, and 10 bases had no gene match. Germline V gene lookup returns CDR1 MNHNS and CDR2 SASEGT. The CDR3 region has the DNA TGTGCCAGCAGCTATCCGGGGGGGGGAGGTGAGCAGTTCTTC. Translating it yields CASSYPGGGGEQFF.

The chain recombines TRBV7-9 with TRBJ1-4, with D possibly being TRBD1 (6 bases). Trimming stripped 5 bases from V and 1 base from J, with 17 bases between. The CDR3 totals 17 residues. Germline assignment: CDR1 SEHNR and CDR2 FQNEAQ (reference sequence). The CDR3 loop is CASSARGGQGTNEKLFF. The CDR3 DNA reads as TGTGCCAGCAGCGCGAGGGGGGGGCAGGGAACTAATGAAAAACTGTTTTTT.

The genes are TRBV5-6 and TRBJ2-1, with TRBD1 matching 11 bases. With 4 bases clipped from V and 4 bases from J, the junction kept 1 base outside the gene matches. Germline V CDR1 and CDR2: SGHDT, YYEEEE. The CDR3 has 14 residues. CDR3 loop: CASSGTGGYNEQFF. CDR3 DNA sequence: TGTGCCAGCAGCGGGACAGGGGGTTACAATGAGCAGTTCTTC.

The V gene is TRBV6-4, the J gene TRBJ2-2, with 14 bases that match TRBD2. The J segment lost 2 bases and the V segment lost 7 bases, leaving 12 bases of the junction unmatched. The CDR3 has 19 amino acids. Germline CDR1 and CDR2: MRHNA and SNTAGT. The CDR3 DNA reads as TGTGCCAGCAATACCCTGGGACTAGCGGGGGAACTTAACACCGGGGAGCTGTTTTTT. This gives the protein CASNTLGLAGELNTGELFF.

V and J are TRBV2 and TRBJ2-7; 8 nucleotides agree with TRBD1. V lost 2 bases and J lost 2; bases outside the gene matches: 2. The CDR3 sequence is 14 residues long. CDR1 is SNHLY, CDR2 FYNNEI, per germline. CDR3 sequence reads: CASSEQGAAYEQYV. DNA for the CDR3: TGTGCCAGCAGTGAACAGGGGGCGGCCTACGAGCAGTACGTC.

The chain recombines TRBV6-5 with TRBJ1-6, with TRBD1 matching 10 bases. Germline CDR1 reads MNHEY; CDR2 reads SVGAGI. The CDR3 contains 16 residues. With V trimmed by 4 bases and J by 9 bases, 9 bases remained unmatched. CDR3 nucleotide sequence: TGTGCCAGCAGTTTCTCGACAGGGGGCTTTACTTCACCCCTCCACTTT. This translates into CASSFSTGGFTSPLHF.

V and J are TRBV7-7 and TRBJ2-1; 8 nucleotides align to TRBD1. Germline-derived CDR1 and CDR2 are SSHAT and FNYEAQ (reference sequence). The J segment lost 9 bases and the V segment lost 1 base, leaving 2 bases of the junction unmatched. This CDR3 comprises 13 residues. CDR3 amino acids: CASSLGQGFEQFF. The DNA of the CDR3 is TGTGCCAGCAGCTTAGGACAGGGGTTTGAGCAGTTCTTC.

This clone was picked up one time. CDR3 residues: CASGLGGADTEAFF. The CDR3 nucleotides read TGTGCTAGTGGTTTAGGGGGAGCTGACACTGAAGCTTTCTTT. The rearrangement uses TRBV12-5 and TRBJ1-1, with a possible D match to TRBD1 (6 bases). V dropped 3 bases and J dropped 3 bases, with 11 bases sitting between them. CDR1 and CDR2 from the germline V gene are LGHNT and FRNRAP. The CDR3 contains 14 residues.

The V gene is TRBV19, the J gene TRBJ1-5, with 8 bases fitting TRBD1. CDR3 length: 15 residues. Germline V lookup: CDR1 LNHDA, CDR2 SQIVND (reference sequence). Trimming took 6 bases from V and 2 from J; bases not matched to a gene: 6. CDR3 in amino acids: CASRKTGEGNQPQHF. CDR3 in DNA: TGTGCCAGTAGGAAGACAGGGGAGGGCAATCAGCCCCAGCATTTT.

This clone showed up just a few times. The chain has TRBV5-6 and TRBJ1-4; 10 nucleotides align to TRBD1. The CDR3 sequence is 14 residues long. Trimming cost V 3 bases and J 8 bases; bases outside gene matches: 4. Germline CDR1 and CDR2: SGHDT and YYEEEE. The CDR3 DNA follows: TGTGCCAGCAGCTATGGGACAGGGGAGGAAAAACTGTTTTTT. Translated, it gives CASSYGTGEEKLFF.

V gene TRBV6-8 combines with J gene TRBJ1-1; the match to TRBD1 covers 11 bases. Germline V lookup: CDR1 MNHGY, CDR2 SAAAGT. Germline trimming cut 6 bases from V and 4 bases from J; bases unmatched to any gene: 13. This CDR3 contains 17 residues. CDR3 residues: CASRVGGTGGKATEAFF. The CDR3 DNA follows: TGTGCCAGCAGGGTGGGGGGGACAGGGGGTAAGGCCACTGAAGCTTTCTTT.

V gene TRBV10-3 combines with J gene TRBJ2-7, with TRBD2 identical over 11 bases. The CDR3 covers 16 residues. V was clipped by 3 bases and J by 3 bases; unmatched bases: 7. Germline assignment: CDR1 ENHRY and CDR2 SYGVKD. The CDR3, as DNA: TGTGCCATCAGTGAAGGATCCCTAGCGGGGGGCTACGAGCAGTACTTC. This encodes CAISEGSLAGGYEQYF.